This TCR beta chain was observed in a study of OX40 agonist ivuxolimab in advanced cancers. Here immunoSEQ multiplex PCR was the method, and the copy in TCRdb shows in-frame clones only, minus some. Among some 66,000 clones, approximately 90% were seen once, and the ten largest hold about 0.26%. This specimen was CD4+ or CD8+ T cells sorted from blood, taken in a trial of the OX40 agonist ivuxolimab. The TCR originated in an adult with an advanced solid tumor such as melanoma, head and neck, liver or kidney cancer.

The CDR3 loop reads CSALEKAQYF. As DNA, the CDR3 is TGCAGTGCTCTAGAGAAGGCCCAGTACTTC. This chain joins TRBV20-1 and TRBJ2-5; D gene uncertain. Germline assignment: CDR1 DFQATT and CDR2 SNEGSKA (reference sequence). Trimming took 5 bases from V and 9 from J, leaving 10 bases between them. This CDR3 contains 10 residues.